This is a list of T cell receptor beta chains from one sample in a study of regulatory T cells in long-lasting Graves disease. Via MiXCR, TCRdb re-called the multiplex PCR reads, giving one row per CDR3 protein. This table holds over 350,000 distinct CDR3 sequences, about 15% found once. This sample also appeared in a second study, on T cells in Graves' hyperthyroidism and ophthalmopathy.

Specimen: peripheral blood mononuclear cells (PBMCs), collected at new diagnosis, from a patient treated with antithyroid drugs. The receptors here all came from a woman between 40 and 50 years old with Graves disease. CDR3s include the opening cysteine and the closing phenylalanine or tryptophan. The D gene is left open where the match is weak. Rows may omit the clone size; those that give it use once, few, many or a size class.

CDR3aa: CASKLAGGFTGELFF; CDR3nt: TGTGCCAGTAAACTAGCGGGAGGGTTTACCGGGGAGCTGTTTTTT; j_gene: TRBJ2-2; v_gene: TRBV11-2; abundance: many; d_gene: TRBD2; len: 15
CDR3aa: CASSGGVGDTQYF; CDR3nt: TGTGCCAGCAGTGGGGGAGTAGGAGATACGCAGTATTTT; j_gene: TRBJ2-3; v_gene: TRBV11-3; abundance: many; d_gene: NA; len: 13
CDR3aa: CASSFRERSEQYF; CDR3nt: TGTGCCAGCAGCTTCCGGGAACGTTCCGAGCAGTACTTC; j_gene: TRBJ2-7; v_gene: TRBV11-2; abundance: many; d_gene: NA; len: 13
CDR3aa: CASSYPPYMGLAERNEQFF; CDR3nt: TGTGCCAGCAGCTACCCCCCGTACATGGGTCTTGCTGAGCGCAATGAGCAGTTCTTC; j_gene: TRBJ2-1; v_gene: TRBV7-9; abundance: NA; d_gene: NA; len: 19
CDR3aa: CATSRDGGSYSPLHF; CDR3nt: TGTGCCACCAGCAGAGATGGGGGATCGTATTCACCCCTCCACTTT; j_gene: TRBJ1-6; v_gene: TRBV15; abundance: few; d_gene: NA; len: 15
CDR3aa: CASSTTGSHLYEQYF; CDR3nt: TGCGCCAGCAGCACGACAGGGTCCCATCTCTACGAGCAGTACTTC; j_gene: TRBJ2-7; v_gene: TRBV4-1; abundance: many; d_gene: TRBD1; len: 15
CDR3aa: CASSPGTSGRQSYEQYF; CDR3nt: TGTGCCAGCTCACCAGGGACTAGCGGGAGGCAGTCCTACGAGCAGTACTTC; j_gene: TRBJ2-7; v_gene: TRBV18; abundance: few; d_gene: TRBD2; len: 17
CDR3aa: CASSYFTVGGKETQYF; CDR3nt: TGTGCCAGCAGCTACTTTACTGTGGGGGGAAAAGAGACCCAGTACTTC; j_gene: TRBJ2-5; v_gene: TRBV7-8; abundance: many; d_gene: NA; len: 16
CDR3aa: CASSLYGTGAHDEQFF; CDR3nt: TGTGCCAGCAGTCTATACGGGACAGGGGCGCACGATGAGCAGTTCTTC; j_gene: TRBJ2-1; v_gene: TRBV28; abundance: few; d_gene: TRBD1; len: 16
CDR3aa: CASGLNSYEQYF; CDR3nt: TGTGCTAGTGGTTTGAACTCCTACGAGCAGTACTTC; j_gene: TRBJ2-7; v_gene: TRBV12-5; abundance: NA; d_gene: NA; len: 12
CDR3aa: CSAPLGTDTQYF; CDR3nt: TGCAGTGCCCCGCTAGGCACAGATACGCAGTATTTT; j_gene: TRBJ2-3; v_gene: TRBV20-1; abundance: many; d_gene: NA; len: 12
CDR3aa: CASSLGTGLAVLAKNIQYF; CDR3nt: TGTGCCAGCAGCTTAGGGACGGGACTAGCGGTTCTAGCCAAAAACATTCAGTACTTC; j_gene: TRBJ2-4; v_gene: TRBV7-2; abundance: many; d_gene: TRBD2; len: 19
CDR3aa: CASSLAQGPGHSNQPQHF; CDR3nt: TGTGCCAGCAGCTTAGCGCAGGGGCCAGGACATAGCAATCAGCCCCAGCATTTT; j_gene: TRBJ1-5; v_gene: TRBV7-8; abundance: many; d_gene: NA; len: 18
CDR3aa: CSASSGLEFRDEQYF; CDR3nt: TGCAGTGCCTCCTCGGGACTAGAGTTTCGTGACGAGCAGTACTTC; j_gene: TRBJ2-7; v_gene: TRBV20-1; abundance: many; d_gene: TRBD2; len: 15
CDR3aa: CASSSTGDAFNEKLFF; CDR3nt: TGTGCCAGCAGTTCCACAGGGGATGCCTTTAATGAAAAACTGTTTTTT; j_gene: TRBJ1-4; v_gene: TRBV27; abundance: many; d_gene: TRBD1; len: 16
CDR3aa: CSARYRTGGDNEQYF; CDR3nt: TGCAGTGCTCGATATAGGACAGGGGGGGACAATGAGCAGTACTTC; j_gene: TRBJ2-7; v_gene: TRBV20-1; abundance: NA; d_gene: TRBD1; len: 15
CDR3aa: CASSSLGGGGTEAFF; CDR3nt: TGTGCCAGCAGTTCGCTGGGAGGGGGCGGCACTGAAGCTTTCTTT; j_gene: TRBJ1-1; v_gene: TRBV28; abundance: many; d_gene: TRBD1; len: 15
CDR3aa: CAISDLTGPSAGNTIYF; CDR3nt: TGTGCCATCAGTGACCTCACGGGACCTTCTGCTGGAAACACCATATATTTT; j_gene: TRBJ1-3; v_gene: TRBV10-3; abundance: few; d_gene: NA; len: 17
CDR3aa: CASSFLPNSNQPQHF; CDR3nt: TGTGCCAGCAGCTTCCTCCCGAATAGCAATCAGCCCCAGCATTTT; j_gene: TRBJ1-5; v_gene: TRBV5-8; abundance: many; d_gene: NA; len: 15
CDR3aa: CASSEATGSSQPQHF; CDR3nt: TGTGCCAGCAGTGAAGCGACAGGATCGAGTCAGCCCCAGCATTTT; j_gene: TRBJ1-5; v_gene: TRBV2; abundance: many; d_gene: NA; len: 15
CDR3aa: CASSLRWSIHEQYF; CDR3nt: TGTGCCAGCAGCTTGCGTTGGTCCATCCACGAGCAGTACTTC; j_gene: TRBJ2-7; v_gene: TRBV11-3; abundance: NA; d_gene: NA; len: 14
CDR3aa: CSARRGNLESTEAFF; CDR3nt: TGCAGTGCTAGGAGAGGGAATTTGGAGAGCACTGAAGCTTTCTTT; j_gene: TRBJ1-1; v_gene: TRBV20-1; abundance: NA; d_gene: NA; len: 15
CDR3aa: CASSKDRYEQYF; CDR3nt: TGTGCCAGCAGCAAGGACAGGTACGAGCAGTACTTC; j_gene: TRBJ2-7; v_gene: TRBV5-6; abundance: many; d_gene: TRBD1; len: 12
CDR3aa: CASSYSTDQETQYF; CDR3nt: TGTGCCAGCAGTTACTCGACGGACCAAGAGACCCAGTACTTC; j_gene: TRBJ2-5; v_gene: TRBV6-5; abundance: many; d_gene: NA; len: 14
CDR3aa: CASSLNQNNYGYTF; CDR3nt: TGTGCCAGCAGCTTAAACCAGAATAACTATGGCTACACCTTC; j_gene: TRBJ1-2; v_gene: TRBV11-2; abundance: many; d_gene: NA; len: 14
CDR3aa: CASSIDPGGEGLGDTQYF; CDR3nt: TGTGCCAGTAGTATAGATCCAGGGGGGGAGGGCCTTGGAGATACGCAGTATTTT; j_gene: TRBJ2-3; v_gene: TRBV19; abundance: NA; d_gene: NA; len: 18